Included here is one TCR beta chain sequence, with context. The data were produced by immunoSEQ multiplex PCR, yet TCRdb's version contains in-frame clones alone and is incomplete. Of some 140,000 clones listed, roughly 71% were seen once; the top ten hold over 15%. This entry belongs to a study of blood T cell repertoires in COVID-19. Study at large: There were acute and convalescent COVID-19 samples, and they came from the United States, Italy and Spain. PBMCs, B-cell-depleted T cells, or T cells provided the cDNA or gDNA that made up the material.

CDR1 and CDR2 (germline): MNHEY, SVGAGI. This CDR3 comprises 14 residues. Trimming removed 4 bases from V and 4 bases from J; junction bases left unmatched: 3. The sequenced sample consisted of peripheral blood. The receptor comes from an elderly man with acute or convalescent COVID-19. The chain employs TRBV6-5 and TRBJ2-1; 8 nucleotides match TRBD1. The CDR3, as DNA: TGTGCCAGCAGTTCACAGGGGGTTTACAATGAGCAGTTCTTC. Residues: CASSSQGVYNEQFF.